The present T cell receptor beta chain was sequenced within a study of PD-L1 blockade in urothelial cancer. Produced via immunoSEQ multiplex PCR; TCRdb's table is partial and in-frame only. This table has about 51,000 clones, around 84% appearing once. CDR1 and CDR2 from the germline V gene are SGHKS and YYEKEE (reference sequence). The length of the CDR3 is 18 residues. V was clipped by 0 bases and J by 0 bases, with 19 bases between them. Regarding time point: pretreatment peripheral blood. This TCR was sampled from a man in his 60s with urothelial cancer. The sample here was PBMCs, taken around atezolizumab (anti-PD-L1) treatment. The chain recombines TRBV5-5 with TRBJ2-7; a possible D gene is TRBD2 (6 bases). The CDR3 sequence: CASSLVFGAGRISYEQYF. The CDR3 DNA reads TGTGCCAGCAGCTTGGTGTTCGGTGCGGGGAGGATCTCCTACGAGCAGTACTTC.